This T cell receptor (beta chain) is from a study of cytomegalovirus exposure and HLA in healthy donors. General study results and limits: Generally TCR sequences proved uncommon, though certain public TCRs appeared in numerous donors. In a later analysis, a missense DCLRE1C variant was linked to TCR beta V- and J-gene trimming. Through in vitro validation, a few CMV-associated chains were shown to be specific for CMV antigens.

About this clone itself: Its antigen is unknown.

Primers for the PCR totalled 60 Vbeta and 13 Jbeta. The assay was immunoSEQ multiplex PCR, and TCRdb's table has in-frame clones only and misses some. Among 85,000 to 90,000 clones listed, just under 90% were seen once. The sequence was collected from a man aged 18 to 35 in good health and CMV-seronegative. The specimen was PBMCs.

The CDR3 nucleotides are TGTGCCAGCAGCTTATCACTAGCGGGAGGAAACACCGGGGAGCTGTTTTTT. Its protein product is CASSLSLAGGNTGELFF. This chain uses TRBV11-3 with TRBJ2-2; 12 nucleotides align to TRBD2. V shed 2 bases, J shed 2 bases, and the junction held 3 bases outside the gene matches. This CDR3 has 17 amino acids. In germline, CDR1 is SGHNT, CDR2 YENEEA.